Each of the 30 T cell receptor beta chains below was sequenced from the same sample in a study of T-cell memory formation after mild COVID-19 (dated by TCRdb to about 2021). The library was prepared using 5' RACE. Sequencing instrument: Illumina NovaSeq 6000. TCRdb reprocessing: public reads trimmed at Q25 with fastp, clones called with MiXCR, in-frame beta chains kept. Identical CDR3 protein sequences are pooled into one entry, listed with their most common genes and DNA. Present in this sample are some 290,000 distinct CDR3 sequences, around 16% of which were seen just once. Approximately 25% of the sample is taken by the ten largest. Sequencing used PBMCs or a T cell subset sorted from them (not recorded which). The origin of the receptors is a man younger than 35 who had mild COVID-19 (a few samples of this study predate the infection). The sample titles of this study are shuffled in the database, so cell type and time point are left out; the donor was told from shared clones.

The V and J genes are TRBV4-1 and TRBJ1-5; 9 nucleotides line up with TRBD1. The CDR3 sequence is 16 residues long. CDR1 MGHRA and CDR2 YSYEKL come from the germline V gene. The V segment lost 4 bases and the J segment 0 bases; nucleotides outside the gene matches: 4. CDR3 DNA sequence: TGCGCCAGCAGCCGCCGGGACAGGGATAGCAATCAGCCCCAGCATTTT. Its protein is CASSRRDRDSNQPQHF.

This clonotype was seen at least ten times. The chain employs TRBV7-6 and TRBJ2-2; D is perhaps TRBD2 (5 bases). The CDR3 contains 16 residues. Germline assignment: CDR1 SGHVS and CDR2 FNYEAQ. Trimming removed 2 bases at V and 2 bases at J, with 12 bases between. Written as DNA, the CDR3 is TGTGCCAGCAGCTTAATGACTGGGAGTAACACCGGGGAGCTGTTTTTT. It translates to CASSLMTGSNTGELFF.

This clonotype showed up just a few times. This chain uses TRBV5-1 with TRBJ2-1; TRBD1 matches at 11 bases. With 5 bases clipped from V and 6 bases from J, the junction kept 4 bases outside the gene matches. The CDR3 spans 14 residues. From germline, CDR1 is SGHRS and CDR2 YFSETQ. CDR3 coding DNA: TGCGCCAGCAGGAAGGGGACAGGGGGCAATGAGCAGTTCTTC. It specifies CASRKGTGGNEQFF.

The chain joins TRBV2 to TRBJ2-3; tentative D call: TRBD2 (7 bases). Per germline, CDR1 SNHLY and CDR2 FYNNEI. The germline V and J ends were trimmed by 3 bases and 3 bases, with 13 bases remaining between them. This CDR3 spans 15 amino acids. The CDR3 here is CASSDPGGGTDTQYF. CDR3 coding DNA: TGTGCCAGCAGTGATCCGGGGGGCGGAACAGATACGCAGTATTTT.

This rearrangement joins TRBV7-2 to TRBJ2-3, with D possibly TRBD2 on 5 matching bases. CDR3 size: 14 residues. Trimming took 5 bases from V and 4 from J, leaving 13 bases between them. The germline V gene encodes CDR1 SGHTA and CDR2 FQGNSA. The CDR3: CASSAGPVADTQYF. For the CDR3, the DNA is TGTGCCAGCAGCGCGGGCCCCGTCGCAGATACGCAGTATTTT. Full variable domain (rest looked up from reference TRBV7-2 and TRBJ2-3): GAGVSQSPSNKVTEKGKDVELRCDPISGHTALYWYRQSLGQGLEFLIYFQGNSAPDKSGLPSDRFSAERTGGSVSTLTIQRTQQEDSAVYLCASSAGPVADTQYFGPGTRLTVL.

This clonotype was observed a handful of times. The J gene is TRBJ2-7, the V gene TRBV5-4; D might be TRBD1 (6 bases). Per germline, CDR1 SGHNT and CDR2 YYREEE (reference sequence). Trimming left V 0 bases short and J 3 bases short, with 16 bases between. The CDR3 is 16 residues long. DNA of the CDR3: TGTGCCAGCAGCTTGGGACAGGCAGGTGAACTCTACGAGCAGTACTTC. Protein: CASSLGQAGELYEQYF.

The J gene is TRBJ2-6, the V gene TRBV7-2; the D gene is possibly TRBD1 (6 bases). CDR3 size: 16 residues. V lost 6 bases and J lost 0, with 12 bases in between. CDR1 SGHTA and CDR2 FQGNSA come from the germline V gene. In DNA form, the CDR3 reads TGTGCCAGCAGTCGACAGGAGACCTCTGGGGCCAACGTCCTGACTTTC. Protein sequence: CASSRQETSGANVLTF.

This clonotype occurred a few times. The J gene is TRBJ1-2, the V gene TRBV12-3 or TRBV12-4, with a tentative D call TRBD1 (5 bases). V was cut by 6 bases and J by 12 bases, with 20 bases left in between. This CDR3 contains 13 residues. Here the CDR3 DNA reads TGTGCCAGCAGCCTAGACAGTTCTCTATGGCACACCTTC. It is translated as CASSLDSSLWHTF.

This clonotype was seen a handful of times. V usage is TRBV11-2 and J usage is TRBJ2-1, with D maybe TRBD2 (5 bases). V shed 6 bases and J shed 12 bases, with 24 bases lying between them. Germline loops: CDR1 SGHAT, CDR2 FQNNGV. The CDR3 is made up of 15 amino acids. The CDR3 bases are TGTGCCAGCAGATACACGGGGAGATCCGAGAGAGGGCAGTTCTTC. Protein: CASRYTGRSERGQFF. The full variable domain, with the rest looked up from reference TRBV11-2 and TRBJ2-1, is EAGVAQSPRYKIIEKRQSVAFWCNPISGHATLYWYQQILGQGPKLLIQFQNNGVVDDSQLPKDRFSAERLKGVDSTLKIQPAKLEDSAVYLCASRYTGRSERGQFFGPGTRLTVL.

This chain links TRBV7-2 with TRBJ1-6; TRBD1 agrees at 7 bases. Germline values: CDR1 SGHTA, CDR2 FQGNSA. The CDR3 covers 15 residues. The J segment lost 7 bases and the V segment lost 1 base, leaving 4 bases of the junction unmatched. CDR3 DNA: TGTGCCAGCAGCTTAGTTTCAGGGGGGAATTCACCCCTCCACTTT. Protein product: CASSLVSGGNSPLHF.

This clonotype has just a few counts. V and J are TRBV5-1 and TRBJ2-1; D ambiguous. The CDR3 is made up of 14 amino acids. Looked up from germline, CDR1 is SGHRS and CDR2 is YFSETQ. With 3 bases removed from V and 5 bases from J, the gap between germline ends came to 12 bases. CDR3 protein: CASSYGSSDNEQFF. CDR3 in DNA: TGCGCCAGCAGCTACGGGTCCAGCGACAATGAGCAGTTCTTC.

This clonotype was found a few times. The chain carries TRBV20-1 and TRBJ1-2; no clear D. Trimming shortened V by 4 bases and J by 0 bases, and 12 bases separated the two germline ends. The CDR3 runs 14 residues. Germline V gene data show CDR1 as DFQATT and CDR2 as SNEGSKA (reference sequence). The CDR3 region is CSATLVYSNYGYTF. The CDR3 DNA is TGCAGTGCTACCCTGGTTTACTCTAACTATGGCTACACCTTC.

The chain joins TRBV13 to TRBJ1-1; tentative D call: TRBD1 (6 bases). The CDR3 covers 14 residues. Trimming left V 5 bases short and J 11 bases short, with 21 bases between. Germline CDR1 PRHDT, CDR2 FYEKMQ (reference sequence). The CDR3 loop reads CASSEISQGTHAFF. In DNA form, the CDR3 reads TGTGCCAGCAGCGAAATCTCACAGGGAACGCATGCTTTCTTT.

The V gene is TRBV18, the J gene TRBJ1-1; unclear D gene. The CDR3 sequence is 13 residues long. Germline lookup yields CDR1 KGHSH and CDR2 LQKENI. Trimming removed 2 bases at V and 1 base at J, with 5 bases between. The CDR3 nucleotides are TGTGCCAGCTCACCATCTGGGAACACTGAAGCTTTCTTT. Its protein is CASSPSGNTEAFF.

The gene calls are TRBV12-3 or TRBV12-4 and TRBJ1-1; no clear D gene. The length of the CDR3 is 14 residues. V gave up 6 bases and J gave up 5 bases, with 16 bases separating them. As DNA, the CDR3 is TGTGCCAGCAGCCGGGGAAGTGGAAGTACTGAAGCTTTCTTT. Translated, it gives CASSRGSGSTEAFF.

CDR3 DNA sequence: TGTGCCAGCAGCCGGCCCCGGGGGGGCAAAAACATTCAGTACTTC. This codes for CASSRPRGGKNIQYF. The chain couples TRBV7-2 to TRBJ2-4; TRBD2 matches 8 bases. Germline CDR1 reads SGHTA; CDR2 reads FQGNSA. The CDR3 runs 15 residues. V was pared by 5 bases and J by 3 bases, with 6 bases of the junction left unmatched.

V is TRBV6-4 and J is TRBJ2-1; the D is unclear. The CDR3 covers 15 residues. CDR1 and CDR2 (germline): MRHNA, SNTAGT. The V gene lost 3 bases and the J gene lost 2 bases, with 11 bases spanning the gap. CDR3 DNA sequence: TGTGCCAGCAGTGATTTTGGGCGCCCCTACAATGAGCAGTTCTTC. This sequence encodes CASSDFGRPYNEQFF.

The chain combines TRBV3-1 with TRBJ1-6; 7 bases are a match to TRBD1. V shed 4 bases and J 10 bases; nucleotides not matched to a gene: 7. This CDR3 comprises 14 residues. Germline V gene lookup returns CDR1 LGHDT and CDR2 YNNKEL (reference sequence). For the CDR3, the DNA is TGTGCCAGCAGCCCGACAGGGATCCACTCACCCCTCCACTTT. Residues: CASSPTGIHSPLHF.

This clonotype was seen a handful of times. The rearrangement links TRBV20-1 to TRBJ1-5; TRBD1 matches 10 bases. From germline, CDR1 is DFQATT and CDR2 SNEGSKA (reference sequence). The CDR3 runs to 14 residues. V dropped 4 bases and J dropped 7; count of bases not matched to a gene: 7. The CDR3 is CSATPGQGYQPQHF. CDR3 coding DNA: TGCAGTGCTACACCGGGACAGGGGTACCAGCCCCAGCATTTT.

The gene calls are TRBV2 and TRBJ1-1; no reliable D call. Looked up from germline, CDR1 is SNHLY and CDR2 is FYNNEI. With 6 bases removed from V and 7 bases from J, the gap between germline ends came to 12 bases. CDR3 length: 12 amino acids. CDR3 sequence reads: CASSDEGLEAFF. The CDR3, as DNA: TGTGCCAGCAGCGATGAGGGCCTTGAAGCTTTCTTT.

The chain has TRBV5-6 and TRBJ2-5; D possibly corresponds to TRBD1 (5 bases). V was trimmed by 4 bases and J by 4 bases, leaving 14 bases between them. The germline CDR1 and CDR2 sequences are SGHDT and YYEEEE. The CDR3 runs 14 residues. The chain's CDR3 is CASSVDLGAETQYF. CDR3 coding DNA: TGTGCCAGCAGCGTAGATTTAGGGGCAGAGACCCAGTACTTC.

V gene TRBV6-5 combines with J gene TRBJ2-7, with D unclear. This CDR3 contains 11 residues. Trimming stripped 8 bases from V and 2 bases from J, with 7 bases between. Germline V gene sequence: CDR1 MNHEY, CDR2 SVGAGI. The CDR3: CASVSPYEQYF. The CDR3 DNA reads TGTGCCAGCGTTTCCCCCTACGAGCAGTACTTC.

The V call is TRBV20-1, the J call TRBJ2-1; D is ambiguous. This CDR3 comprises 12 residues. V shed 0 bases and J shed 8 bases, with 8 bases lying between them. Germline assignment: CDR1 DFQATT and CDR2 SNEGSKA (reference sequence). In DNA form, the CDR3 reads TGCAGTGCTAGAGACCCCCCTTATGAGCAGTTCTTC. Its translation is CSARDPPYEQFF.

This clonotype has more than one count but fewer than ten. J is TRBJ2-1 and V is TRBV3-1, with 10 bases fitting TRBD1. The CDR3 spans 15 residues. Germline V gene sequence: CDR1 LGHDT, CDR2 YNNKEL (reference sequence). V lost 4 bases and J lost 6; bases outside the gene matches: 6. The CDR3 spells CASSLAGTGVNEQFF. The CDR3 nucleotides are TGTGCCAGCAGCCTGGCCGGGACAGGGGTCAATGAGCAGTTCTTC.

This sequence joins TRBV25-1 and TRBJ1-4; D gene unclear. Trimming shortened V by 1 base and J by 7 bases, and 10 bases separated the two germline ends. Germline V gene data show CDR1 as MGHDK and CDR2 as SYGVNS. The CDR3 runs 14 residues. CDR3 coding DNA: TGTGCCAGCAGTGAATTGGGTGCCGGTGAAAAACTGTTTTTT. Its protein is CASSELGAGEKLFF.

The sample holds a few counts of this clonotype. CDR3 region: CSVGGQPYGYTF. The CDR3 DNA is TGCAGCGTTGGGGGCCAGCCCTATGGCTACACCTTC. V is TRBV29-1 and J is TRBJ1-2; tentative D call: TRBD1 (5 bases). CDR3 length equals 12 residues. In germline, CDR1 is SQVTM, CDR2 ANQGSEA. V dropped 4 bases and J dropped 4 bases, with 10 bases sitting between them.

This clonotype came up a few times. The V call is TRBV7-9, the J call TRBJ1-1; D remains unclear. Per germline, CDR1 SEHNR and CDR2 FQNEAQ (reference sequence). Trimming took 3 bases from V and 4 from J, leaving 12 bases between them. CDR3 length: 14 amino acids. The CDR3 reads CASSLGKTFTEAFF. CDR3 in DNA: TGTGCCAGCAGCTTGGGTAAGACATTCACTGAAGCTTTCTTT. The full variable domain, in which reference TRBV7-9 and TRBJ1-1 provide the parts outside the CDR3, is DTGVSQNPRHKITKRGQNVTFRCDPISEHNRLYWYRQTLGQGPEFLTYFQNEAQLEKSRLLSDRFSAERPKGSFSTLEIQRTEQGDSAMYLCASSLGKTFTEAFFGQGTRLTVV.

The CDR3 nucleotides are TGCGCCAGCAGCCAAGGGGGTTATTCTAATGAAAAACTGTTTTTT. It is translated as CASSQGGYSNEKLFF. The chain has TRBV4-1 and TRBJ1-4; D gene uncertain. CDR3 size: 15 residues. Trimming stripped 1 base from V and 3 bases from J, with 9 bases between. Germline lookup yields CDR1 MGHRA and CDR2 YSYEKL.

This clonotype occurred a few times. The junction departs from germline at one end; a sequencing error may be responsible. The genes are TRBV6-5 and TRBJ1-2; D may be TRBD1 (5 bases). Germline V lookup: CDR1 MNHEY, CDR2 SVGAGI. CDR3 length equals 13 residues. The CDR3: CASRTGPLAVSAF. The CDR3 DNA sequence: TGTGCCAGCAGAACGGGGCCCCTCGCGGTCTCTGCCTTC.

The chain couples TRBV20-1 to TRBJ2-1; 9 positions agree with TRBD1. The junction had 2 bases not matched to a gene; V was cut back by 4 bases and J by 10 bases. Germline V gives CDR1 DFQATT, CDR2 SNEGSKA (reference sequence). The CDR3 sequence is 11 residues long. The CDR3 region is CSANRGLEQFF. The CDR3, as DNA: TGCAGTGCTAACAGGGGGCTCGAGCAGTTCTTC.